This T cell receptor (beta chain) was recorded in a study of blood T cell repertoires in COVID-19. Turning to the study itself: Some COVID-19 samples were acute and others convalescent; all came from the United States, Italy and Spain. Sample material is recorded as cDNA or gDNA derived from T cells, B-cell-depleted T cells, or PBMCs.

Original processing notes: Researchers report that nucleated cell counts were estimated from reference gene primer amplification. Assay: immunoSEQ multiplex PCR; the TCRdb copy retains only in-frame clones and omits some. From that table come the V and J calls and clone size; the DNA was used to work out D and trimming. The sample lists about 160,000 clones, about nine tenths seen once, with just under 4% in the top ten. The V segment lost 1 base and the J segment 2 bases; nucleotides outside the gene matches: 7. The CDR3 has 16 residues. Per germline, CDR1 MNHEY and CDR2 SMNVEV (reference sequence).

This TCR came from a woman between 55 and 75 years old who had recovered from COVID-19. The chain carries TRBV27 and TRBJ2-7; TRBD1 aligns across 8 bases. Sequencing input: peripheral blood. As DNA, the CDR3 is TGTGCCAGCAGTTTATTCCCCGGACAGGGCCCCTACGAGCAGTACTTC. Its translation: CASSLFPGQGPYEQYF.